The sample holds a few counts of the clone carrying this TCR beta chain. Its antigen is undetermined. This entry belongs to a study of T cell responses to AZD1222 COVID-19 vaccine. Study conclusions and caveats: Clonal diversity was possibly underestimated; the donors were predominantly white British and more often female. Seropositive status at baseline applied to only a handful of AZD1222 recipients. When two AZD1222 doses had been given, Spike-specific TCR breadth and depth rose.

This CDR3 has 17 residues. In germline, CDR1 is SGHVS, CDR2 FNYEAQ. V lost 2 bases, J lost 3 bases, and 13 bases stayed unmatched. Using immunoSEQ multiplex PCR, the repertoire was profiled, and TCRdb retains in-frame clones only, with some absent. The sample gives approximately 70,000 clones, approximately 90% of which show up once; less than 12% is in the top ten. The sequencing here drew on peripheral blood, taken 28 days after the second dose of the MenACWY control vaccine. The chain recombines TRBV7-6 with TRBJ2-7; 7 bases agree with TRBD2. The sequence derives from an adult who received the MenACWY meningococcal vaccine as a control. The CDR3 loop reads CASSLSLGSSGGYEQYF. CDR3 sequence (DNA): TGTGCCAGCAGCTTATCACTCGGATCTAGCGGCGGCTACGAGCAGTACTTC.